This T cell receptor (beta chain) derives from a study of control samples from healthy donors and cancer patients. Some clones are missing from TCRdb's copy, which holds only in-frame ones; the method was immunoSEQ multiplex PCR. The data hold about 100,000 clones, with 87% observed a single time. The CDR3 has 14 residues. The germline gives CDR1 SGDLS, CDR2 YYNGEE. The V end lost 3 bases, the J end lost 0 bases, and 9 bases lay between the germline ends. This TCR was recovered from a woman aged 45-60 years in good health. The rearrangement uses TRBV9 and TRBJ2-5; no firm D call. Sequenced: blood. The CDR3 protein is CASSGDPYQETQYF. The DNA for the CDR3 is TGTGCCAGCAGCGGAGACCCGTACCAAGAGACCCAGTACTTC.